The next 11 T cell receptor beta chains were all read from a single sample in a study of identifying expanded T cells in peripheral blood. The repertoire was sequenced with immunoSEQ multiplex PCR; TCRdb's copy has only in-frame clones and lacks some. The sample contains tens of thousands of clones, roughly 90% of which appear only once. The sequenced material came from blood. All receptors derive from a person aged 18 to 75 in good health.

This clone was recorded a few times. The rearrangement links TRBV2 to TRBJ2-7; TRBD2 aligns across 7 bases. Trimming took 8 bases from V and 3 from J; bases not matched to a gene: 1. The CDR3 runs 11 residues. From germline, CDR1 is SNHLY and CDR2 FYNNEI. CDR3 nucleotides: TGTGCCAGCGGACTAGTCTACGAGCAGTACTTC. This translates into CASGLVYEQYF.

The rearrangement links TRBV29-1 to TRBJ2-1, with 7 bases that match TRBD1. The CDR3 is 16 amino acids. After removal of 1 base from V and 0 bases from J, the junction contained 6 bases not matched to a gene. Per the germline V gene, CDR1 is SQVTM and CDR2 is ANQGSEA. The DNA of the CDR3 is TGCAGCGTTGAAGGCCCGGACAGGAGCTCCTACAATGAGCAGTTCTTC. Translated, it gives CSVEGPDRSSYNEQFF.

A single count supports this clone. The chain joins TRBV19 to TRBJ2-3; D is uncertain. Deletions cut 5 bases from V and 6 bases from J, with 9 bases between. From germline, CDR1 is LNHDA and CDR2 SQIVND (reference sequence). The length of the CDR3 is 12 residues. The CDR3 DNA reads TGTGCCAGTAGTGCGACCCTGGATACGCAGTATTTT. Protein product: CASSATLDTQYF.

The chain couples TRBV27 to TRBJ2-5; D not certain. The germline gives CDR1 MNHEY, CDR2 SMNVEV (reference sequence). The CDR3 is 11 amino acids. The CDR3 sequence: CGKGQPETQYF. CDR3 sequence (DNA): TGTGGGAAAGGGCAGCCAGAGACCCAGTACTTC.

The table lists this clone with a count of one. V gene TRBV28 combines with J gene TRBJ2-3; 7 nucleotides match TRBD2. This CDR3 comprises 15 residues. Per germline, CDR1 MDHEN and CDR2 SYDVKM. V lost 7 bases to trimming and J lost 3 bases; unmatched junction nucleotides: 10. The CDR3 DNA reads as TGTGCCAGCACTGACGGCCCCGGGAGGACAGATACGCAGTATTTT. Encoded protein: CASTDGPGRTDTQYF.

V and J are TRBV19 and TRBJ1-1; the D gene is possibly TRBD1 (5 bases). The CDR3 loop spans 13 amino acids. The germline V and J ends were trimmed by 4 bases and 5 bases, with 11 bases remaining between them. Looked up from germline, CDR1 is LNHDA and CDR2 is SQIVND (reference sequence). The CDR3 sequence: CASSTGGGTEAFF. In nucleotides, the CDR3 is TGTGCCAGTAGTACGGGGGGAGGTACTGAAGCTTTCTTT.

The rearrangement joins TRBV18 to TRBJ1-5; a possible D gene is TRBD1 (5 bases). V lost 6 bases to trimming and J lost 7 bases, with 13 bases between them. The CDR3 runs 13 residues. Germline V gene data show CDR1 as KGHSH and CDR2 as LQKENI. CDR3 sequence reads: CASSRMGEQPQHF. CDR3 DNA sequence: TGTGCCAGCTCTCGGATGGGGGAACAGCCCCAGCATTTT.

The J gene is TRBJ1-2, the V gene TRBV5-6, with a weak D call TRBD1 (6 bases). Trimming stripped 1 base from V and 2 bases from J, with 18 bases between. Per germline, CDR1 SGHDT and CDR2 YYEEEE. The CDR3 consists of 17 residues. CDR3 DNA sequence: TGTGCCAGCAGCTTGAGAGTCGGCAGGGGAGTCAACTATGGCTACACCTTC. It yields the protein CASSLRVGRGVNYGYTF.

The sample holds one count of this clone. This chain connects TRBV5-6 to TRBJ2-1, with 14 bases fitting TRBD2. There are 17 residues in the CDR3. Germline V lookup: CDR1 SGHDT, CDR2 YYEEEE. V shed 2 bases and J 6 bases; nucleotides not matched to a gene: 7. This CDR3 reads CASSLGPGLAGVNEQFF. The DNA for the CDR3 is TGTGCCAGCAGCTTAGGGCCGGGACTAGCGGGGGTCAATGAGCAGTTCTTC.

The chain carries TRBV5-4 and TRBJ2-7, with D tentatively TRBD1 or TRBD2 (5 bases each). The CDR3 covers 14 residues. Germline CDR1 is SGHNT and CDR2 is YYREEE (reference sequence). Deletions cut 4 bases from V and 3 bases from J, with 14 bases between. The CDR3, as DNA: TGTGCCAGCAGCGACACGGGACGTCACTACGAGCAGTACTTC. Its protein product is CASSDTGRHYEQYF.

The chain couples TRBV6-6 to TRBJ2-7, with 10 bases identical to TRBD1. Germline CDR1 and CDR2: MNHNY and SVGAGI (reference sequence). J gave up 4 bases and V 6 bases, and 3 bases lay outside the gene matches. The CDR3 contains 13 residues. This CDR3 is CASRGQGMYEQYF. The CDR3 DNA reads TGTGCCAGCAGGGGACAGGGGATGTACGAGCAGTACTTC.